This T cell receptor beta chain was observed in a study of metastatic and nonmetastatic thyroid tumors. No patient had received any treatment before thyroid surgery. Whole-study results and caveats: In blood and tumor, TCR beta diversity was reportedly significantly higher in malignant thyroid tumors than in benign nodules.

With MiXCR, TCRdb called clones anew from the PCR reads. The sample records more than 65,000 clones, 12% to 15% being singletons. This clone came up many times. Its antigen is not identified. V was cut by 5 bases and J by 0 bases, with 17 bases left in between. From germline, CDR1 is DFQATT and CDR2 SNEGSKA (reference sequence). CDR3 length equals 16 residues. The rearrangement links TRBV20-1 to TRBJ1-5, with D possibly matching TRBD1 (6 bases). What was sequenced was blood. This receptor was identified in a male donor with papillary thyroid cancer or a benign thyroid nodule (not recorded which). Some clones in this sample may be carry-over from other donors' samples. The CDR3 DNA reads as TGCAGTGCTGTCGCCAGGGGAGACTATAGCAATCAGCCCCAGCATTTT. Translated: CSAVARGDYSNQPQHF.